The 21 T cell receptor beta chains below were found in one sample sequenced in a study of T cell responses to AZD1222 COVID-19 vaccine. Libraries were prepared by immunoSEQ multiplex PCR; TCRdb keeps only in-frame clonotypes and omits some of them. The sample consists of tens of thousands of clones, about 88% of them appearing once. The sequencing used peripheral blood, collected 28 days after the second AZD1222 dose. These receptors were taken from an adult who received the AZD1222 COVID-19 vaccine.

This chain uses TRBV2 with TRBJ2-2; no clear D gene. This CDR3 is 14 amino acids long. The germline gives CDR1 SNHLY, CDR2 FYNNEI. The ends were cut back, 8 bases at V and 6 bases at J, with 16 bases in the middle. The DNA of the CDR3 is TGTGCCAGCCTGGGGTTGAGAGGCGCCGGGGAGCTGTTTTTT. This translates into CASLGLRGAGELFF.

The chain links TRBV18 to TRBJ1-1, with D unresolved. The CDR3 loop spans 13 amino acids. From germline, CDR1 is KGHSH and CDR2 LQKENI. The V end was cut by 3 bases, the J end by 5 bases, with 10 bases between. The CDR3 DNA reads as TGTGCCAGCTCACCTCGACACCAGACTGAAGCTTTCTTT. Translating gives CASSPRHQTEAFF.

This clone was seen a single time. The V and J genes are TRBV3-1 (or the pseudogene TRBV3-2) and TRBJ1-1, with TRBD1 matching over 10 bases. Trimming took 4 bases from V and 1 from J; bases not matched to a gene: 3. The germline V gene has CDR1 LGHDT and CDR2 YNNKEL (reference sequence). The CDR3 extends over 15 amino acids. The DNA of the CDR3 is TGTGCCAGCAGCCCCCGGGACAGGGGGAACACTGAAGCTTTCTTT. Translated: CASSPRDRGNTEAFF.

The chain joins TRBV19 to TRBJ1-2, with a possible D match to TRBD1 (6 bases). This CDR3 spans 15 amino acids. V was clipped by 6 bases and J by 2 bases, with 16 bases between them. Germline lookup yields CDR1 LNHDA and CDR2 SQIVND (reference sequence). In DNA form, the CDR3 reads TGTGCCAGTAGGGGGGCGGAGGGAAGGAACTATGGCTACACCTTC. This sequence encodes CASRGAEGRNYGYTF. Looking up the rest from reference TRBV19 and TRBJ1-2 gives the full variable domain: DGGITQSPKYLFRKEGQNVTLSCEQNLNHDAMYWYRQDPGQGLRLIYYSQIVNDFQKGDIAEGYSVSREKKESFPLTVTSAQKNPTAFYLCASRGAEGRNYGYTFGSGTRLTVV.

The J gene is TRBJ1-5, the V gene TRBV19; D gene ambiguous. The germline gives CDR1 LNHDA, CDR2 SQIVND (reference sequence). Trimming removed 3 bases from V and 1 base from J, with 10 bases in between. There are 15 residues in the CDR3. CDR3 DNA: TGTGCCAGTAGTATTGGGCAGGCCAGCAATCAGCCCCAGCATTTT. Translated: CASSIGQASNQPQHF.

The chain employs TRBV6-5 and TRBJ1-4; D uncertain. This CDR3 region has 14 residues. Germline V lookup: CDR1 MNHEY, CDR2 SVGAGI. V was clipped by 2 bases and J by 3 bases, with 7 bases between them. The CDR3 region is CASSYGRPNEKLFF. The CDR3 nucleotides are TGTGCCAGCAGTTACGGCAGACCTAATGAAAAACTGTTTTTT.

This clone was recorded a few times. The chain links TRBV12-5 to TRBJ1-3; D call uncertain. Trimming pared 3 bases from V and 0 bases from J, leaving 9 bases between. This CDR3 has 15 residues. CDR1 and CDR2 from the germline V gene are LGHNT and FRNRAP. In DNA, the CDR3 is TGTGCTAGTGGTTTTTCCTGGAACTCTGGAAACACCATATATTTT. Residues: CASGFSWNSGNTIYF.

CDR3 protein: CASSLTHAGVSETQYF. The CDR3 nucleotides read TGTGCCAGCAGCTTGACTCACGCCGGGGTCTCAGAGACCCAGTACTTC. J is TRBJ2-5 and V is TRBV5-6, with a possible D match to TRBD2 (5 bases). Per germline, CDR1 SGHDT and CDR2 YYEEEE. The ends were cut back, 1 base at V and 4 bases at J, with 17 bases in the middle. This CDR3 has 16 amino acids.

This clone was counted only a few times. CDR3 DNA: TGTGCCAGCAGTGAAGGGGTACAGCCAGAGACCCAGTACTTC. It codes for CASSEGVQPETQYF. The chain joins TRBV6-1 to TRBJ2-5; no definite D call. V was shortened by 1 base and J by 4 bases, with 10 bases between the two germline ends. The CDR3 extends over 14 amino acids. Germline lookup yields CDR1 MNHNS and CDR2 SASEGT.

The CDR3 DNA reads as TGTGCCAGCACCTCAGGGACAGCTTTCAATCAGCCCCAGCATTTT. Protein: CASTSGTAFNQPQHF. The V and J genes are TRBV19 and TRBJ1-5; 7 bases align to TRBD1. Germline trimming cut 9 bases from V and 3 bases from J; bases unmatched to any gene: 11. This CDR3 contains 15 residues. Germline V gives CDR1 LNHDA, CDR2 SQIVND (reference sequence).

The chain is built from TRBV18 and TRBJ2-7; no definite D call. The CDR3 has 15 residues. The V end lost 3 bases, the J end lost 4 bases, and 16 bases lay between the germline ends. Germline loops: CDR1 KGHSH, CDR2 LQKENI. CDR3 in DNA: TGTGCCAGCTCACCTAGTGACATCCTGCGATACGAGCAGTACTTC. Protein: CASSPSDILRYEQYF.

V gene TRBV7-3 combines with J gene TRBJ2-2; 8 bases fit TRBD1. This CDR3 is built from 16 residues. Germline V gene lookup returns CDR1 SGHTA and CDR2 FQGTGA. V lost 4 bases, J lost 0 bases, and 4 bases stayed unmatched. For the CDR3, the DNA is TGTGCCAGCAGCTCCGGGACAGGATCGAACACCGGGGAGCTGTTTTTT. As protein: CASSSGTGSNTGELFF.

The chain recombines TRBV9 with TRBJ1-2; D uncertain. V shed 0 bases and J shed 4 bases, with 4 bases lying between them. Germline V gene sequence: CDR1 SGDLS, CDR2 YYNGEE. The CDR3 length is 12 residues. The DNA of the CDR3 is TGTGCCAGCAGCGTAGACAGCTATGGCTACACCTTC. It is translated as CASSVDSYGYTF. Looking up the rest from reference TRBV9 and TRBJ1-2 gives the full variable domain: DSGVTQTPKHLITATGQRVTLRCSPRSGDLSVYWYQQSLDQGLQFLIQYYNGEERAKGNILERFSAQQFPDLHSELNLSSLELGDSALYFCASSVDSYGYTFGSGTRLTVV.

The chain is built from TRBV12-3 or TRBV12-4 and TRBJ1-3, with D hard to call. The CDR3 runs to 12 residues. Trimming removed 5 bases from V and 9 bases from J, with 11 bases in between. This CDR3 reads CASSPSGGTIYF. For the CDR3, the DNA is TGTGCCAGCAGTCCATCTGGAGGCACCATATATTTT.

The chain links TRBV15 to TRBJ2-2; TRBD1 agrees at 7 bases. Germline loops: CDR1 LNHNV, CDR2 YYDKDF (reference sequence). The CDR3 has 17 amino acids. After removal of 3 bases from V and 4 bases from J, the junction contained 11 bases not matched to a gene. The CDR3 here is CATSSLVGRGPTGELFF. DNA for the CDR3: TGTGCCACCAGCAGCCTCGTGGGTAGGGGGCCCACCGGGGAGCTGTTTTTT.

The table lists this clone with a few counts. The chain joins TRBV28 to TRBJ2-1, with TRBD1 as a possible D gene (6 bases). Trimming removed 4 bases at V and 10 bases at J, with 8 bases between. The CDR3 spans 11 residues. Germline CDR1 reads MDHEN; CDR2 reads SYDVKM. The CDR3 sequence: CASSSGTEQFF. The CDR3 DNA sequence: TGTGCCAGCAGTTCCGGGACAGAGCAGTTCTTC. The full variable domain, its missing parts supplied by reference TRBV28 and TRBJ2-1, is DVKVTQSSRYLVKRTGEKVFLECVQDMDHENMFWYRQDPGLGLRLIYFSYDVKMKEKGDIPEGYSVSREKKERFSLILESASTNQTSMYLCASSSGTEQFFGPGTRLTVL.

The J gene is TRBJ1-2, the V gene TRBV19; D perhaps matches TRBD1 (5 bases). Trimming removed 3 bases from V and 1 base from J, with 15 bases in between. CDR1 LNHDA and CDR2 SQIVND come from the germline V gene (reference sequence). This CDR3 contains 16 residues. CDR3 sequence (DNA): TGTGCCAGTAGTATGGATCGACAGCCTCGTAACTATGGCTACACCTTC. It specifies CASSMDRQPRNYGYTF.

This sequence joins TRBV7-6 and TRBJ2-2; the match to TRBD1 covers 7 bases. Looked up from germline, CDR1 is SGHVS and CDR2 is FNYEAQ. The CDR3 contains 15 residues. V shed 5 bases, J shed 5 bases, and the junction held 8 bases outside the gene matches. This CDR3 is CASSPKVQGTGELFF. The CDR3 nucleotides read TGTGCCAGCAGCCCCAAAGTACAGGGGACCGGGGAGCTGTTTTTT.

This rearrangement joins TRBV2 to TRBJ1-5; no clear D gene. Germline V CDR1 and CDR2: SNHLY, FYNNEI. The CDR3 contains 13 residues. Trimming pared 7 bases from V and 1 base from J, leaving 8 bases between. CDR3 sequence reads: CASISGSNQPQHF. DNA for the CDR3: TGTGCCAGCATTTCCGGAAGCAATCAGCCCCAGCATTTT.

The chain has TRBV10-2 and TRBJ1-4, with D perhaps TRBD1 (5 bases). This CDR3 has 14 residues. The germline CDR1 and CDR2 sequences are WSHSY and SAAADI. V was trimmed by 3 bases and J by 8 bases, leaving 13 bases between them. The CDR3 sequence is CASSDQGRGEKLFF. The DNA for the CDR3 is TGCGCCAGCAGTGATCAGGGACGAGGCGAAAAACTGTTTTTT.

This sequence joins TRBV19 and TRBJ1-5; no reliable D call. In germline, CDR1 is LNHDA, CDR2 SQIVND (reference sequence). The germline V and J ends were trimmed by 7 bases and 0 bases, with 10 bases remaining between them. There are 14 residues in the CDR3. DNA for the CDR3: TGTGCCAGTATTGGTATGTATAGCAATCAGCCCCAGCATTTT. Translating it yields CASIGMYSNQPQHF. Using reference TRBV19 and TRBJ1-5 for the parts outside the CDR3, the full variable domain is DGGITQSPKYLFRKEGQNVTLSCEQNLNHDAMYWYRQDPGQGLRLIYYSQIVNDFQKGDIAEGYSVSREKKESFPLTVTSAQKNPTAFYLCASIGMYSNQPQHFGDGTRLSIL.